These 14 T cell receptor beta chains came from one sample sequenced in a study of T-cell memory formation after mild COVID-19. From the 5' RACE reads, TCRdb called clonotypes with MiXCR, one entry per CDR3 protein. The sample includes about 400,000 distinct CDR3 sequences, about 25% seen only once; the top ten take 10% to 15%. The sequenced material came from PBMCs or a T cell subset sorted from them (not recorded which). The receptor set was obtained from an adult woman who had mild COVID-19 (a few samples of this study predate the infection). Cell type and time point are not known.

The chain carries TRBV7-9 and TRBJ2-3, with no clear D. Per the germline V gene, CDR1 is SEHNR and CDR2 is FQNEAQ (reference sequence). V gave up 5 bases and J gave up 11 bases, with 14 bases separating them. The CDR3 has 12 residues. Here the CDR3 DNA reads TGTGCCAGCAGCCCATACAGCCGGGTGCAGTATTTT. Translation gives CASSPYSRVQYF. The full variable domain, in which reference TRBV7-9 and TRBJ2-3 provide the parts outside the CDR3, is DTGVSQNPRHKITKRGQNVTFRCDPISEHNRLYWYRQTLGQGPEFLTYFQNEAQLEKSRLLSDRFSAERPKGSFSTLEIQRTEQGDSAMYLCASSPYSRVQYFGPGTRLTVL.

This clonotype showed up just a few times. The chain carries TRBV6-5 and TRBJ2-3; the D gene is possibly TRBD1 (5 bases). CDR1 is MNHEY and CDR2 is SVGAGI in the germline V gene. CDR3 size: 15 residues. V dropped 3 bases and J dropped 4 bases, with 14 bases sitting between them. The CDR3 sequence is CASSYQPQGSDTQYF. For the CDR3, the DNA is TGTGCCAGCAGTTATCAACCCCAGGGATCAGATACGCAGTATTTT.

The J gene is TRBJ2-1, the V gene TRBV6-1; 7 positions match TRBD1. The CDR3 is 13 residues long. With 10 bases clipped from V and 9 bases from J, the junction kept 12 bases outside the gene matches. Germline-derived CDR1 and CDR2 are MNHNS and SASEGT. CDR3 residues: CANQLTGASEQFF. The CDR3 nucleotides are TGTGCCAACCAACTTACAGGGGCGAGTGAGCAGTTCTTC.

The sample holds a few counts of this clonotype. The chain joins TRBV5-1 to TRBJ2-2; D gene uncertain. The V gene lost 4 bases and the J gene lost 8 bases, with 6 bases spanning the gap. CDR1 is SGHRS, CDR2 YFSETQ, per germline. The CDR3 runs to 11 residues. In nucleotides, the CDR3 is TGCGCCAGCAGCGAGAGAGGGGAGCTGTTTTTT. It codes for CASSERGELFF.

The chain's CDR3 is CASSRGLAGPPLDTQYF. CDR3 sequence (DNA): TGTGCCAGCAGCCGAGGGCTAGCGGGGCCCCCTTTGGATACGCAGTATTTT. The chain couples TRBV11-2 to TRBJ2-3; 9 nucleotides match TRBD2. V shed 5 bases, J shed 6 bases, and the junction held 15 bases outside the gene matches. Germline values: CDR1 SGHAT, CDR2 FQNNGV. This CDR3 spans 17 amino acids.

A few counts support this clonotype. V gene TRBV24-1 combines with J gene TRBJ2-1, with TRBD2 matching over 9 bases. The V gene's germline CDR1 is KGHDR and CDR2 SFDVKD. The CDR3 covers 16 residues. With 2 bases clipped from V and 6 bases from J, the junction kept 7 bases outside the gene matches. DNA for the CDR3: TGTGCCACCAGTGATTCAGTAGCGGGAGCAGGCAATGAGCAGTTCTTC. Protein sequence: CATSDSVAGAGNEQFF.

This clonotype was seen many times. The rearrangement joins TRBV5-1 to TRBJ2-5, with D possibly TRBD2 on 6 matching bases. Germline lookup yields CDR1 SGHRS and CDR2 YFSETQ. Trimming removed 0 bases at V and 4 bases at J, with 7 bases between. The CDR3 runs to 13 residues. CDR3 sequence (DNA): TGCGCCAGCAGCTTGGTCGGGGGAGAGACCCAGTACTTC. Translated: CASSLVGGETQYF.

The chain uses TRBV5-4 and TRBJ2-7; 7 nucleotides match TRBD2. From germline, CDR1 is SGHNT and CDR2 YYREEE (reference sequence). V lost 4 bases to trimming and J lost 1 base; unmatched junction nucleotides: 8. The CDR3 sequence is 15 residues long. The chain's CDR3 is CASSRPGGVSYEQYF. The CDR3 DNA sequence: TGTGCCAGCAGCCGCCCGGGGGGTGTATCCTACGAGCAGTACTTC.

The rearrangement joins TRBV6-5 to TRBJ2-3; D might be TRBD1 (5 bases). V dropped 0 bases and J dropped 9 bases, with 16 bases sitting between them. The CDR3 extends over 15 amino acids. Per germline, CDR1 MNHEY and CDR2 SVGAGI. The CDR3 is CASSYSHQGSQTQYF. Written as DNA, the CDR3 is TGTGCCAGCAGTTACTCGCATCAGGGATCACAAACGCAGTATTTT.

V gene TRBV9 combines with J gene TRBJ2-1; 10 bases are a match to TRBD2. The length of the CDR3 is 18 residues. V dropped 2 bases and J dropped 2; count of bases not matched to a gene: 10. Germline CDR1 SGDLS, CDR2 YYNGEE. CDR3 residues: CASSVPSGGPTPYNEQFF. As DNA, the CDR3 is TGTGCCAGCAGCGTGCCTAGCGGGGGCCCAACCCCCTACAATGAGCAGTTCTTC.

The CDR3: CAISPLPDREAKNIQYF. The CDR3 DNA reads as TGTGCCATCAGTCCCCTTCCAGACAGGGAAGCCAAAAACATTCAGTACTTC. This chain uses TRBV10-3 with TRBJ2-4; 7 positions agree with TRBD1. This CDR3 comprises 17 residues. In germline, CDR1 is ENHRY, CDR2 SYGVKD. The ends lost 5 bases at V and 0 bases at J; junction bases unmatched: 10.

The chain links TRBV29-1 to TRBJ1-1; a possible D gene is TRBD1 (5 bases). Trimming removed 4 bases from V and 1 base from J, with 10 bases in between. This CDR3 is 13 amino acids long. Germline CDR1 is SQVTM and CDR2 is ANQGSEA. CDR3 in amino acids: CSVVGQPNTEAFF. In DNA form, the CDR3 reads TGCAGCGTTGTCGGACAACCGAACACTGAAGCTTTCTTT.

The J gene is TRBJ2-6, the V gene TRBV7-3; tentative D call: TRBD1 (5 bases). CDR3 length equals 16 residues. Per germline, CDR1 SGHTA and CDR2 FQGTGA. V was shortened by 5 bases and J by 2 bases, with 13 bases between the two germline ends. The CDR3, as DNA: TGTGCCAGCAGCGCCTCAGGGTACCCTGGGGCCAACGTCCTGACTTTC. It is translated as CASSASGYPGANVLTF. Full variable domain (missing parts from reference TRBV7-3 and TRBJ2-6): GAGVSQTPSNKVTEKGKYVELRCDPISGHTALYWYRQSLGQGPEFLIYFQGTGAADDSGLPNDRFFAVRPEGSVSTLKIQRTERGDSAVYLCASSASGYPGANVLTFGAGSRLTVL.

This clonotype occurred a few times. The V gene is TRBV19, the J gene TRBJ1-2, with D possibly matching TRBD1 (5 bases). Germline assignment: CDR1 LNHDA and CDR2 SQIVND (reference sequence). V was clipped by 5 bases and J by 0 bases, with 13 bases between them. This CDR3 has 15 amino acids. The CDR3 nucleotides read TGTGCCAGTAGTCCCTCAGGGAAAGCTAACTATGGCTACACCTTC. As protein: CASSPSGKANYGYTF.